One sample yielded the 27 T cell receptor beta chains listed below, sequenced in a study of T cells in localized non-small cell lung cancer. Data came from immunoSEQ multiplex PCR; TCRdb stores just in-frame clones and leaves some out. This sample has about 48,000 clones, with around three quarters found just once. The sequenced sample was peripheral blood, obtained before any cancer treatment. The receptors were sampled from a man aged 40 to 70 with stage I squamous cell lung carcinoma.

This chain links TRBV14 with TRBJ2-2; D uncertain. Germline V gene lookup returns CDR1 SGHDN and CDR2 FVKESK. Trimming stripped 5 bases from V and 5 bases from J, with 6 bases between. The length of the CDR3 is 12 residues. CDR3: CASSYGTGELFF. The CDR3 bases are TGTGCCAGCAGCTACGGAACCGGGGAGCTGTTTTTT.

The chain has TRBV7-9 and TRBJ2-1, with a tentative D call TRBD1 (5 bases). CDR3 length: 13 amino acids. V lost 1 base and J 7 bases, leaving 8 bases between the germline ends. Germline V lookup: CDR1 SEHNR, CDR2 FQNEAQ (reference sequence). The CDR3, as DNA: TGTGCCAGCAGCTTAGACAGGCCTAATGAGCAGTTCTTC. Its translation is CASSLDRPNEQFF.

For the CDR3, the DNA is TGTGCCATCAGTGAGTCGGCAGGAAATCAGCCCCAGCATTTT. Translating gives CAISESAGNQPQHF. V is TRBV10-3 and J is TRBJ1-5; D is ambiguous. Germline V gives CDR1 ENHRY, CDR2 SYGVKD. CDR3 length equals 14 residues. The germline V and J ends were trimmed by 0 bases and 4 bases, with 7 bases remaining between them.

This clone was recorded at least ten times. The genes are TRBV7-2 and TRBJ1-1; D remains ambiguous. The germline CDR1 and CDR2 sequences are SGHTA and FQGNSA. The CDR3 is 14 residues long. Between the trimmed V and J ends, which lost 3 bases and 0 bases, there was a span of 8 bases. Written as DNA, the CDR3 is TGTGCCAGCAGCTTTAGCAGGTTGAACACTGAAGCTTTCTTT. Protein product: CASSFSRLNTEAFF.

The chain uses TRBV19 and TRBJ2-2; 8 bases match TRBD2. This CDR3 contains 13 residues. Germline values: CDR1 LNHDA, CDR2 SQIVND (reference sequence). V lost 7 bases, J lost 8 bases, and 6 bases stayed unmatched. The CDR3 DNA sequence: TGTGCCAGTAAATCGGGGGGGCGAGGGGAGCTGTTTTTT. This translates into CASKSGGRGELFF. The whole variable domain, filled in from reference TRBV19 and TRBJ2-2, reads DGGITQSPKYLFRKEGQNVTLSCEQNLNHDAMYWYRQDPGQGLRLIYYSQIVNDFQKGDIAEGYSVSREKKESFPLTVTSAQKNPTAFYLCASKSGGRGELFFGEGSRLTVL.

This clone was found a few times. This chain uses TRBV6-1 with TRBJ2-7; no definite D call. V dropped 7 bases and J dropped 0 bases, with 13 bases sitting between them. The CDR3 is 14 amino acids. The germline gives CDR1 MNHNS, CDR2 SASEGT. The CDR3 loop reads CASKGLLSSYEQYF. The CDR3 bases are TGTGCCAGCAAGGGTCTGCTTAGCTCCTACGAGCAGTACTTC.

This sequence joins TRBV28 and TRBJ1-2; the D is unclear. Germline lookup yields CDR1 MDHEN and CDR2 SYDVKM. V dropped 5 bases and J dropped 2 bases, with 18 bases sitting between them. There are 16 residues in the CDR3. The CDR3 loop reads CASSNARHRGNYGYTF. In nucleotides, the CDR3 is TGTGCCAGCAGTAACGCGCGCCACAGAGGCAACTATGGCTACACCTTC.

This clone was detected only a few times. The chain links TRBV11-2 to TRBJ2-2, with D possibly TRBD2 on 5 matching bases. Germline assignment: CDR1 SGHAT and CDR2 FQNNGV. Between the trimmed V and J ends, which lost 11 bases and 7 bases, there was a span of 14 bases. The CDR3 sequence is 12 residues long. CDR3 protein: CAQEGSSGELFF. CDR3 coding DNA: TGTGCCCAAGAGGGTAGCAGCGGGGAGCTGTTTTTT. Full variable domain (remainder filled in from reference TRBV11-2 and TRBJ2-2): EAGVAQSPRYKIIEKRQSVAFWCNPISGHATLYWYQQILGQGPKLLIQFQNNGVVDDSQLPKDRFSAERLKGVDSTLKIQPAKLEDSAVYLCAQEGSSGELFFGEGSRLTVL.

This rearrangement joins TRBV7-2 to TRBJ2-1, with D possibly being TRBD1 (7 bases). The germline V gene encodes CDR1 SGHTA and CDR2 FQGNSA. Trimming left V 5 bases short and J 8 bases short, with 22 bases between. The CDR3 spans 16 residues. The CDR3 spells CASSSGRRTGSHEQFF. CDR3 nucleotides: TGTGCCAGCAGCAGTGGGAGGAGGACAGGCTCGCATGAGCAGTTCTTC.

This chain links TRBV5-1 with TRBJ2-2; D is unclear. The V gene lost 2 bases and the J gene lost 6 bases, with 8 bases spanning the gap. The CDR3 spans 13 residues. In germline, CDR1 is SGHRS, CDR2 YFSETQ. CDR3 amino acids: CASSFGLPGELFF. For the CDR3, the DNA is TGCGCCAGCAGCTTTGGGCTACCCGGGGAGCTGTTTTTT.

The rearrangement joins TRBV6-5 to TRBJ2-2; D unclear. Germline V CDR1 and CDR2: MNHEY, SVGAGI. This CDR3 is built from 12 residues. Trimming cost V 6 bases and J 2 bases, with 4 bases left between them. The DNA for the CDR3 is TGTGCCAGCAGCCCAAACACCGGGGAGCTGTTTTTT. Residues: CASSPNTGELFF.

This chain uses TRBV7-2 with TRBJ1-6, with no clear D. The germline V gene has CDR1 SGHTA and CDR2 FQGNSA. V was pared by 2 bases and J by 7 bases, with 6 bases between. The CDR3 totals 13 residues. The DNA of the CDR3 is TGTGCCAGCAGCTTAAGTGGGAATTCACCCCTCCACTTT. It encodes CASSLSGNSPLHF.

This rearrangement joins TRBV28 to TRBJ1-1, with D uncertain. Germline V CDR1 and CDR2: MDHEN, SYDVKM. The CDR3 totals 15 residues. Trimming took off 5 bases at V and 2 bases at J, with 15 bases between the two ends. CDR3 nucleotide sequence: TGTGCCAGCAGTCCCCAACCCCCGAAAAACACTGAAGCTTTCTTT. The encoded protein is CASSPQPPKNTEAFF. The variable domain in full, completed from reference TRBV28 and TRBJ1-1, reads DVKVTQSSRYLVKRTGEKVFLECVQDMDHENMFWYRQDPGLGLRLIYFSYDVKMKEKGDIPEGYSVSREKKERFSLILESASTNQTSMYLCASSPQPPKNTEAFFGQGTRLTVV.

CDR3 residues: CASSLVGQAIYEQYF. The CDR3 DNA reads TGTGCCAGCAGCCTAGTCGGACAGGCCATTTACGAGCAGTACTTC. This sequence joins TRBV7-2 and TRBJ2-7, with 7 bases fitting TRBD1. Germline values: CDR1 SGHTA, CDR2 FQGNSA. V lost 5 bases, J lost 4 bases, and 11 bases stayed unmatched. The CDR3 extends over 15 amino acids.

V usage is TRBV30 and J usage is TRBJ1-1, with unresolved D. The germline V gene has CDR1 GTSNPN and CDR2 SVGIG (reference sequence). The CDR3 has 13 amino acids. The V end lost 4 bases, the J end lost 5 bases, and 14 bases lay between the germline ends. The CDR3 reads CAWTNERVTEAFF. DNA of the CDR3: TGTGCCTGGACCAACGAAAGGGTTACTGAAGCTTTCTTT. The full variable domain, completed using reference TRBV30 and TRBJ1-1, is SQTIHQWPATLVQPVGSPLSLECTVEGTSNPNLYWYRQAAGRGLQLLFYSVGIGQISSEVPQNLSASRPQDRQFILSSKKLLLSDSGFYLCAWTNERVTEAFFGQGTRLTVV.

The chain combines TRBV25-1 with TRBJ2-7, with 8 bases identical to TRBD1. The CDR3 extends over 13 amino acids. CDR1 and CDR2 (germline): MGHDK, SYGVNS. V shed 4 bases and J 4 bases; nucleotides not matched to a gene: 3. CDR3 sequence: CASSATGAYEQYF. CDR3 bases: TGTGCCAGCAGTGCGACAGGGGCTTACGAGCAGTACTTC.

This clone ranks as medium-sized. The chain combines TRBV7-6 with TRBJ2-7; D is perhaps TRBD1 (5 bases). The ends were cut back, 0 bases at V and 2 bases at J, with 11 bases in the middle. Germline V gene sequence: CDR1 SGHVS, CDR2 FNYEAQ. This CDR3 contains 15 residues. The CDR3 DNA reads TGTGCCAGCAGCTTAGCGACAGATACCCCCTACGAGCAGTACTTC. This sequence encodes CASSLATDTPYEQYF.

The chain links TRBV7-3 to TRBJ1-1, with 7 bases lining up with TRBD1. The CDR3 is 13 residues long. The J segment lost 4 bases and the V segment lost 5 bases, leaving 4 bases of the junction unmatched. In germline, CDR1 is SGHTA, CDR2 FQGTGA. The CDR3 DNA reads TGTGCCAGCAGCACACAGGGGTCCACTGAAGCTTTCTTT. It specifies CASSTQGSTEAFF.

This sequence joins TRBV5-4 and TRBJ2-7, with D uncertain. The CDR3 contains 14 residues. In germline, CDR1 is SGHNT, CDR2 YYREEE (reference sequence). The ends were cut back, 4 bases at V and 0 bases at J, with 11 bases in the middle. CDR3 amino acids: CASSPGWSSYEQYF. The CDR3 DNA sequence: TGTGCCAGCAGCCCCGGGTGGAGCTCCTACGAGCAGTACTTC.

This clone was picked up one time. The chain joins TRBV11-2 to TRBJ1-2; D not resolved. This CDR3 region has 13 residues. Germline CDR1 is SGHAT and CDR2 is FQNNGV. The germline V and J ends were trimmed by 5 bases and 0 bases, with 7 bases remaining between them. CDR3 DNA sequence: TGTGCCAGCAGCCGGGCCCCTAACTATGGCTACACCTTC. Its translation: CASSRAPNYGYTF. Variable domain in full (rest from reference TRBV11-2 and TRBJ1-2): EAGVAQSPRYKIIEKRQSVAFWCNPISGHATLYWYQQILGQGPKLLIQFQNNGVVDDSQLPKDRFSAERLKGVDSTLKIQPAKLEDSAVYLCASSRAPNYGYTFGSGTRLTVV.

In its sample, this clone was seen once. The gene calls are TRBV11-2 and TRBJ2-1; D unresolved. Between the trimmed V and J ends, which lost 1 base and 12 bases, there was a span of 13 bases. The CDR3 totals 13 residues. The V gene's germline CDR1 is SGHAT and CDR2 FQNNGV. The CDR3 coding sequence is TGTGCCAGCAGCTTAGGGGAAAGCAGTGGGCAGTTCTTC. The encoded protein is CASSLGESSGQFF.

The CDR3 here is CASSLVGGASQPQHF. CDR3 DNA sequence: TGTGCCAGCAGCTTAGTGGGGGGGGCGAGTCAGCCCCAGCATTTT. J is TRBJ1-5 and V is TRBV7-2; D is possibly TRBD1 (6 bases). This CDR3 spans 15 amino acids. The V end was cut by 1 base, the J end by 6 bases, with 13 bases between. The germline V gene has CDR1 SGHTA and CDR2 FQGNSA. Using reference TRBV7-2 and TRBJ1-5 for the parts outside the CDR3, the full variable domain is GAGVSQSPSNKVTEKGKDVELRCDPISGHTALYWYRQSLGQGLEFLIYFQGNSAPDKSGLPSDRFSAERTGGSVSTLTIQRTQQEDSAVYLCASSLVGGASQPQHFGDGTRLSIL.

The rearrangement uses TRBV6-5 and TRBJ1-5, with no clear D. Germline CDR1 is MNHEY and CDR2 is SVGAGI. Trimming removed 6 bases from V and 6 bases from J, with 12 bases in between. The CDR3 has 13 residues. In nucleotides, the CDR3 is TGTGCCAGCAGCCGTTGGGCCGTTCAGCCCCAGCATTTT. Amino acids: CASSRWAVQPQHF.

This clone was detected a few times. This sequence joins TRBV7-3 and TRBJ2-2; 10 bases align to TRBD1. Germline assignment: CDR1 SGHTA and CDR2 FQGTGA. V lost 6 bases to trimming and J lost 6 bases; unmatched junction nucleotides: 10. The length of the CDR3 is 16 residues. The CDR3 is CASSTSGTGVPGELFF. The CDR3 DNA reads TGTGCCAGCAGTACCTCCGGGACAGGGGTGCCCGGGGAGCTGTTTTTT.

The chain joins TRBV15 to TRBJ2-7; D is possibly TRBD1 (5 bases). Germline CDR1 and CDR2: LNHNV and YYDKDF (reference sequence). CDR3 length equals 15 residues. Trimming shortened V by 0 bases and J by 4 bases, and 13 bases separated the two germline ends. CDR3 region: CATSRDSARDYEQYF. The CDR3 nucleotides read TGTGCCACCAGCAGAGATTCGGCCAGGGATTACGAGCAGTACTTC.

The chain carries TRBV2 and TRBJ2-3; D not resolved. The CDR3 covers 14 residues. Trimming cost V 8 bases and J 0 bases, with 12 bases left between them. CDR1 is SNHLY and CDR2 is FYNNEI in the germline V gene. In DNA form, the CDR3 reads TGTGCCAGCTGGCCTTTCTCTAGCACAGATACGCAGTATTTT. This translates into CASWPFSSTDTQYF.

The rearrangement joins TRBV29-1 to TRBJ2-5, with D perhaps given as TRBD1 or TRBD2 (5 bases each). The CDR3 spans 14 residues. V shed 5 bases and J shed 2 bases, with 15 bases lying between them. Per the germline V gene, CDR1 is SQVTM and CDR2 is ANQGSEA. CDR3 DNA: TGCAGCGTTATCCTCGTGGGGGATCAAGAGACCCAGTACTTC. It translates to CSVILVGDQETQYF.